The entry below gives a single TCR beta chain sequence along with its context. Its cognate antigen is unknown. Expressed TCRB transcripts were sequenced because the isolated RNA had all been reverse transcribed beforehand. Approximately 3.6 million reads, on average, came from each naive, central memory and regulatory T cell sample. The method was immunoSEQ multiplex PCR; TCRdb's version includes in-frame clones alone and lacks a portion of them. The sample has some 330,000 clones; roughly 12% are singletons. These data come from a study of beta chain features in type 1 diabetes. Study-level findings and limits: All four CD4+ subsets from Type 1 diabetes patients carried moderately but significantly shorter TCRB CDR3s.

The germline CDR1 and CDR2 sequences are SGHNT and YENEEA. The V end lost 2 bases, the J end lost 2 bases, and 6 bases lay between the germline ends. The CDR3 contains 13 residues. A single heparinised blood sample, averaging around 0.11 L, was obtained per donor. Via the markers CD45RO/CCR7/CD25/CD127/CD95/CD27, stem cell-like memory, regulatory, central memory and naive CD4+ cells were sorted. The sequence came from a woman between 18 and 30 years old with type 1 diabetes. The chain employs TRBV11-3 and TRBJ2-5; D call uncertain. The sample was naive CD4+ T cells from blood. The CDR3 loop reads CASSLRRQETQYF. The DNA of the CDR3 is TGTGCCAGCAGCTTACGCAGGCAAGAGACCCAGTACTTC. Supplemented by reference TRBV11-3 and TRBJ2-5, the full variable domain reads EAGVVQSPRYKIIEKKQPVAFWCNPISGHNTLYWYLQNLGQGPELLIRYENEEAVDDSQLPKDRFSAERLKGVDSTLKIQPAELGDSAVYLCASSLRRQETQYFGPGTRLLVL.